The text below deals with one TCR beta chain. Its target is not known. Method: immunoSEQ multiplex PCR; TCRdb's copy keeps in-frame clones and lacks some. The data show just over 20,000 clones, with over 80% seen just once and approximately 1.6% held by the top ten. The sample originates from a study of T cells in narcolepsy. Study context: Healthy controls were enrolled alongside patients with narcolepsy type 1 or type 2. Findings of the study overall: No autoreactive T cell clone sequences appeared in some memory CD4+ repertoires. Autoreactive HCRT-specific and TRIB2-specific clonotypes were marked in same-patient CSF-versus-blood CD4+ comparisons. Healthy controls reportedly lacked the autoreactive clonotypes serially found in patients' blood.

After removal of 0 bases from V and 4 bases from J, the junction contained 5 bases not matched to a gene. Germline V gives CDR1 SGDLS, CDR2 YYNGEE. CDR3 length equals 15 residues. Sequenced sample: memory (CD45RA-) CD4+ T cells from blood. This clonotype originated in a human donor in good health. The chain joins TRBV9 to TRBJ2-3; 7 nucleotides match TRBD2. Written as DNA, the CDR3 is TGTGCCAGCAGCGTAGTCGCTAGCGGCGCAGATACGCAGTATTTT. Translation gives CASSVVASGADTQYF.